The next 13 T cell receptor beta chains were all read from a single sample in a study of T cell repertoires in cytomegalovirus infection. TCRdb reanalysed the reads using MiXCR and keeps one entry per CDR3 protein. This table holds 750,000 to 900,000 distinct CDR3 sequences, 25% to 35% found once. No antigen is known for these receptors. Sample: cultured CD8+ T cells from PBMCs, taken from culture after CMV antigen stimulation. The receptors come from a human donor in good health (CMV status not recorded). Some clones in this sample may be carry-over from other donors' samples.

This clonotype showed up many times. V gene TRBV7-6 combines with J gene TRBJ2-1; 8 nucleotides line up with TRBD1. The V segment lost 5 bases and the J segment 7 bases; nucleotides outside the gene matches: 13. CDR1 is SGHVS, CDR2 FNYEAQ, per germline. The CDR3 loop spans 16 amino acids. CDR3 protein: CASSQFSGGLRNEQFF. The CDR3 DNA sequence: TGTGCCAGCAGCCAATTCTCAGGGGGCCTCAGGAATGAGCAGTTCTTC. The whole variable domain, remainder taken from reference TRBV7-6 and TRBJ2-1, is GAGVSQSPRYKVTKRGQDVALRCDPISGHVSLYWYRQALGQGPEFLTYFNYEAQQDKSGLPNDRFSAERPEGSISTLTIQRTEQRDSAMYRCASSQFSGGLRNEQFFGPGTRLTVL.

The sample holds many counts of this clonotype. Here the CDR3 reads CASSLHPEGGMADEQFF. The CDR3 coding sequence is TGTGCCAGCAGCTTACACCCGGAGGGGGGAATGGCGGATGAGCAGTTCTTC. The rearrangement links TRBV7-2 to TRBJ2-1, with D perhaps being TRBD1 or TRBD2 (6 bases each). The CDR3 extends over 17 amino acids. V dropped 2 bases and J dropped 8 bases, with 22 bases sitting between them. Germline lookup yields CDR1 SGHTA and CDR2 FQGNSA.

This clonotype was detected many times. The rearrangement joins TRBV6-2 or TRBV6-3 to TRBJ2-3; no reliable D call. In germline, CDR1 is MNHEY, CDR2 SVGEGT. Trimming left V 2 bases short and J 8 bases short, with 5 bases between. The CDR3 loop spans 11 amino acids. The CDR3 loop reads CASSYKVTQYF. CDR3 DNA: TGTGCCAGCAGTTACAAAGTTACGCAGTATTTT.

This clonotype has just a few counts. CDR3 coding DNA: TGTGCCAGCAGTTACACGTCCTCTGGGGCCAACGTCCTGACTTTC. This gives the protein CASSYTSSGANVLTF. The chain couples TRBV6-2 or TRBV6-3 to TRBJ2-6; D remains ambiguous. The ends were cut back, 2 bases at V and 0 bases at J, with 5 bases in the middle. Germline V gene sequence: CDR1 MNHEY, CDR2 SVGEGT. The CDR3 spans 15 residues.

The table lists this clonotype with a few counts. V is TRBV19 and J is TRBJ2-7, with 7 nucleotides matching TRBD1. The CDR3 totals 15 residues. Unmatched junction bases numbered 9, after V lost 7 bases and J lost 0 bases. The germline V gene encodes CDR1 LNHDA and CDR2 SQIVND (reference sequence). CDR3 residues: CASTLDRASSYEQYF. The CDR3 coding sequence is TGTGCCAGTACCCTAGACAGGGCGAGCTCCTACGAGCAGTACTTC.

The V and J genes are TRBV5-1 and TRBJ2-2; no reliable D call. Germline V CDR1 and CDR2: SGHRS, YFSETQ. V lost 3 bases, J lost 8 bases, and 11 bases lay in between. This CDR3 has 13 amino acids. The CDR3, as DNA: TGCGCCAGCAGCTCTATAGCTACTGGGGAGCTGTTTTTT. This encodes CASSSIATGELFF.

The genes are TRBV12-3 or TRBV12-4 and TRBJ1-6; D remains ambiguous. The CDR3 spans 12 residues. V was trimmed by 6 bases and J by 7 bases, leaving 7 bases between them. Written as DNA, the CDR3 is TGTGCCAGCAGACAACAGAATTCACCCCTCCACTTT. Translating it yields CASRQQNSPLHF.

The chain has TRBV6-6 and TRBJ2-1, with D uncertain. The ends were cut back, 6 bases at V and 1 base at J, with 4 bases in the middle. The CDR3 is 12 residues long. From germline, CDR1 is MNHNY and CDR2 SVGAGI (reference sequence). The CDR3 DNA reads TGTGCCAGCAGAATTTCCTACAATGAGCAGTTCTTC. Protein sequence: CASRISYNEQFF.

This sequence joins TRBV19 and TRBJ1-6; D not resolved. CDR3 length: 16 amino acids. CDR1 LNHDA and CDR2 SQIVND come from the germline V gene (reference sequence). Trimming took off 3 bases at V and 0 bases at J, with 9 bases between the two ends. CDR3 in DNA: TGTGCCAGTAGTATCCCCGGGAGCTCCTATAATTCACCCCTCCACTTT. Translating it yields CASSIPGSSYNSPLHF.

The table lists this clonotype with a few counts. This chain joins TRBV6-6 and TRBJ2-7, with 9 bases identical to TRBD1. Germline V gives CDR1 MNHNY, CDR2 SVGAGI (reference sequence). Unmatched junction bases numbered 7, after V lost 6 bases and J lost 4 bases. There are 14 residues in the CDR3. The CDR3 nucleotides read TGTGCCAGCAGCAGCCGGGACAGGGAGTACGAGCAGTACTTC. Residues: CASSSRDREYEQYF.

V and J are TRBV9 and TRBJ1-1; D is possibly TRBD1 (5 bases). V lost 1 base to trimming and J lost 7 bases, with 11 bases between them. Germline V gene lookup returns CDR1 SGDLS and CDR2 YYNGEE. CDR3 length equals 13 residues. The CDR3 DNA sequence: TGTGCCAGCAGCGTATCCGGGGGAGATGAAGCTTTCTTT. Translated: CASSVSGGDEAFF.

This clonotype was observed a few times. V gene TRBV6-5 combines with J gene TRBJ2-5; 9 nucleotides align to TRBD1. The germline V gene encodes CDR1 MNHEY and CDR2 SVGAGI. CDR3 size: 14 residues. The junction had 9 bases not matched to a gene; V was cut back by 6 bases and J by 7 bases. The CDR3: CASRYRGPPWTQYF. CDR3 in DNA: TGTGCCAGCAGGTACAGGGGGCCCCCATGGACCCAGTACTTC.

The chain uses TRBV13 and TRBJ2-5; D unclear. Germline values: CDR1 PRHDT, CDR2 FYEKMQ (reference sequence). There are 16 residues in the CDR3. Trimming took off 5 bases at V and 5 bases at J, with 21 bases between the two ends. This CDR3 is CASSPGSASYRETQYF. The DNA of the CDR3 is TGTGCCAGCAGCCCTGGGTCGGCCAGTTATAGGGAGACCCAGTACTTC. Full variable domain (missing parts from reference TRBV13 and TRBJ2-5): AAGVIQSPRHLIKEKRETATLKCYPIPRHDTVYWYQQGPGQDPQFLISFYEKMQSDKGSIPDRFSAQQFSDYHSELNMSSLELGDSALYFCASSPGSASYRETQYFGPGTRLLVL.